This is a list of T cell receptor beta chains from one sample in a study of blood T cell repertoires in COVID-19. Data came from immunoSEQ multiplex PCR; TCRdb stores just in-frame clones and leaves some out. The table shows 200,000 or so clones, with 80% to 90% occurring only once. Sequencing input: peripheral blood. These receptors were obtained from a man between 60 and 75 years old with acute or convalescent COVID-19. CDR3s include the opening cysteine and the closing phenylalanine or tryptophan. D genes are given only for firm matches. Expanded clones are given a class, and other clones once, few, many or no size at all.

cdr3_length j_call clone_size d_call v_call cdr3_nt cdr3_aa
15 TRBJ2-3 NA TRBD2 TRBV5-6 TGTGCCAGCAGCATAGGACTAGCTAGCACAGATACGCAGTATTTT CASSIGLASTDTQYF
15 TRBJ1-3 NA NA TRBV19 TGTGCCAGTAGTAAAACTACTAGCTCTGGAAACACCATATATTTT CASSKTTSSGNTIYF
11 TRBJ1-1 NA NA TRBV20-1 TGCAGTGCGTCCGACGGAGGCGAAGCTTTCTTT CSASDGGEAFF
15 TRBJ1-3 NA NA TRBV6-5 TGTGCCAGCAGTTACTCAACTAGTTATGGAAACACCATATATTTT CASSYSTSYGNTIYF
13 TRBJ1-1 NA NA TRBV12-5 TGTGCTAGTGGTTTAGGAGGGAACACTGAAGCTTTCTTT CASGLGGNTEAFF
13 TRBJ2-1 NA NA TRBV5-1 TGCGCCAGCAGCCGGGACCCGGAGGGTGAGCAGTTCTTC CASSRDPEGEQFF
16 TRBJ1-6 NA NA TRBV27 TGTGCCAGCAGTTTCCAGGGCGCTGCGGAGAATTCACCCCTCCACTTT CASSFQGAAENSPLHF
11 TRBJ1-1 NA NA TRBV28 TGTGCCAGCAGATTACTAGGTGAAGCTTTCTTT CASRLLGEAFF
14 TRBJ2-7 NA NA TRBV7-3 TGTGCCAGCAGCTTAAATCAGGATCCCTACGAGCAGTACTTC CASSLNQDPYEQYF
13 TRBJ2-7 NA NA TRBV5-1 TGCGCCAGCAGCTTGACGGGAGCCTACGAGCAGTACTTC CASSLTGAYEQYF
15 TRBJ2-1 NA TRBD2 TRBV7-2 TGTGCCAGCAGGTTGGGAGCGGGAGTGATATTCGAGCAGTTCTTC CASRLGAGVIFEQFF
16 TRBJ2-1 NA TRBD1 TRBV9 TGTGCCAGCAGCCAAGAACAGGGGGGATCCTACAATGAGCAGTTCTTC CASSQEQGGSYNEQFF
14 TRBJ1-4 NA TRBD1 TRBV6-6 TGTGCCAGCAGACAGACAGGGGGGAATGAAAAACTGTTTTTT CASRQTGGNEKLFF
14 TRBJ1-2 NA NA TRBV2 TGTGCCAGCACATTAGACAAAACTGTCTATGGCTACACCTTC CASTLDKTVYGYTF
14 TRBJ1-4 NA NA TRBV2 TGTGCCAGCAGAGCGACAGAAGTGAGTGAAAAACTGTTTTTT CASRATEVSEKLFF
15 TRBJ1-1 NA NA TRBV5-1 TGCGCCAGCAGCTTGGAGGGAGAAAGGAACACTGAAGCTTTCTTT CASSLEGERNTEAFF
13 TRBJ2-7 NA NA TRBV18 TGTGCCAGCTCACCATTTGGCGGGTACGAGCAGTACTTC CASSPFGGYEQYF
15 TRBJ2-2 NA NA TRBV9 TGTGCCAGCAGCCCGTGGGGACAGAACACCGGGGAGCTGTTTTTT CASSPWGQNTGELFF
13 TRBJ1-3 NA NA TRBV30 TGTGCCTGGGTTCGGGAAAATGGAAACACCATATATTTT CAWVRENGNTIYF
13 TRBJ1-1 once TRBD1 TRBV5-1 TGCGCCAGCCGACAGGGCCAGAACACTGAAGCTTTCTTT CASRQGQNTEAFF
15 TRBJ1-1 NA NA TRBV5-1 TGCGCCAGCAGCTCCGGACAGACGATGAACACTGAAGCTTTCTTT CASSSGQTMNTEAFF
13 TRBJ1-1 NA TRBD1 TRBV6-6 TGTGCCAGCAGTCTCCCAGGGGGCGCCGGGTCTTTCTTT CASSLPGGAGSFF
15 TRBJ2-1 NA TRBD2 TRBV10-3 TGTGCCACCCGAAGGACAGCGGGAGATTACGATGAGCAGTTCTTC CATRRTAGDYDEQFF
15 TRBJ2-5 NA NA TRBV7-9 TGTGCCAGCAGCCAAAACTCGGTATCACAAGAGACCCAGTACTTC CASSQNSVSQETQYF
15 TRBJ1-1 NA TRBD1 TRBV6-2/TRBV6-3 TGTGCCAGCAGTTACGGTAGACAGGGGAGGACTGAAGCTTTCTTT CASSYGRQGRTEAFF
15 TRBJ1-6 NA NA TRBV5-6 TGTGCCAGCAGCCCCAGTTCGCACTATAATTCACCCCTCCACTTT CASSPSSHYNSPLHF
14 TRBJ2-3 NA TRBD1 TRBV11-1 TGTGCCAGCAGCAGACGACAGGGACAAGATACGCAGTATTTT CASSRRQGQDTQYF
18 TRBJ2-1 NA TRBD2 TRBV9 TGTGCCAGCAGCCCCGGACTAGCGGGGCCAAGCTCCTACAATGAGCAGTTCTTC CASSPGLAGPSSYNEQFF
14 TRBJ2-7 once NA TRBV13 TGTGCCAGCAGCCTTGCCAGGGGTTACTACGAGCAGTACTTC CASSLARGYYEQYF
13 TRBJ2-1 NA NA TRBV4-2 TGTGCCAGCAGGCCTGTGAGTCGCGATGAGCAGTTCTTC CASRPVSRDEQFF
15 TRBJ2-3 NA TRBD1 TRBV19 TGTGCCAGTAGTTCCCGGGACAGGCCCACAGATACGCAGTATTTT CASSSRDRPTDTQYF
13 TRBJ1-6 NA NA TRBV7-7 TGTGCTAGCAGCTTAACAGGGTCATCACCCCTCCACTTT CASSLTGSSPLHF
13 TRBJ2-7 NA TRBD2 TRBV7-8 TGTGCCAGCAGCTTAAGTAGCGGGTACGAGCAGTACTTC CASSLSSGYEQYF
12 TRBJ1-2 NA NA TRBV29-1 TGCAGCGTTGTGGTTCCGGGGTCCGGCTACACCTTC CSVVVPGSGYTF
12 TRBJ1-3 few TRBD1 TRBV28 TGTGCCAGCACGGACAGGGGTAACACCATATATTTT CASTDRGNTIYF
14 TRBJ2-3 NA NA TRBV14 TGTGCCAGCAGCAAGGGGACACTCACAGATACGCAGTATTTT CASSKGTLTDTQYF
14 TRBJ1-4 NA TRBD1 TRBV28 TGTGCCAGCAGTTCGACAGGGGCAGCCGAAAAACTGTTTTTT CASSSTGAAEKLFF